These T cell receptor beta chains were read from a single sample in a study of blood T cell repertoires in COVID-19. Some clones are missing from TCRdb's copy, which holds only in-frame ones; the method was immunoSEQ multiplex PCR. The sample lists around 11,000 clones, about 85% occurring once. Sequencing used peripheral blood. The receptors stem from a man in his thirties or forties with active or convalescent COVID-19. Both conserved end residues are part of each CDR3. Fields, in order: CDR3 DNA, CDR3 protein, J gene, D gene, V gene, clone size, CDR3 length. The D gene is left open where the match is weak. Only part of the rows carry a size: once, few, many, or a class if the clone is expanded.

cdr3_nt: TGTGCCAGCAGTCCTCCGGACAGGAACACTGAAGCTTTCTTT
cdr3_aa: CASSPPDRNTEAFF
j_call: TRBJ1-1
d_call: .
v_call: TRBV6-5
clone_size: .
cdr3_length: 14

cdr3_nt: TGTGCCAGCAGTCGGACAGTAAACACCGGGGAGCTGTTTTTT
cdr3_aa: CASSRTVNTGELFF
j_call: TRBJ2-2
d_call: .
v_call: TRBV6-5
clone_size: few
cdr3_length: 14

cdr3_nt: TGTGCCAGCAGCCAGAGAACAGGGGTGGGAAATTCACCCCTCCACTTT
cdr3_aa: CASSQRTGVGNSPLHF
j_call: TRBJ1-6
d_call: TRBD1
v_call: TRBV3-1/TRBV3-2
clone_size: .
cdr3_length: 16

cdr3_nt: TGTGCCAGCAGTTACCCGGGACTAGCGACTAGCACAGATACGCAGTATTTT
cdr3_aa: CASSYPGLATSTDTQYF
j_call: TRBJ2-3
d_call: TRBD2
v_call: TRBV6-2/TRBV6-3
clone_size: .
cdr3_length: 17

cdr3_nt: TGTGCCAGCGGTTCAAGGGGGCGGAGGGCTGAAGCTTTCTTT
cdr3_aa: CASGSRGRRAEAFF
j_call: TRBJ1-1
d_call: TRBD1
v_call: TRBV27
clone_size: .
cdr3_length: 14

cdr3_nt: TGCAGTGCTAGTAGGGTGCAGGGAAGCAATCAGCCCCAGCATTTT
cdr3_aa: CSASRVQGSNQPQHF
j_call: TRBJ1-5
d_call: .
v_call: TRBV20-1
clone_size: large
cdr3_length: 15

cdr3_nt: TGTGCCAGCAAGGCGGGGGGGCACGAGACCCAGTACTTC
cdr3_aa: CASKAGGHETQYF
j_call: TRBJ2-5
d_call: TRBD2
v_call: TRBV27
clone_size: .
cdr3_length: 13

cdr3_nt: TGCGCCAGCAGCTTGGGACAGGGGAGCGGAGATACGCAGTATTTT
cdr3_aa: CASSLGQGSGDTQYF
j_call: TRBJ2-3
d_call: TRBD1
v_call: TRBV5-1
clone_size: .
cdr3_length: 15

cdr3_nt: TGCGCCAGCAGCCCGACGGGACACATGAACACTGAAGCTTTCTTT
cdr3_aa: CASSPTGHMNTEAFF
j_call: TRBJ1-1
d_call: .
v_call: TRBV5-1
clone_size: .
cdr3_length: 15

cdr3_nt: TGTGCCACCAGCCTCGGGGGGGAGGGAGAGACCCAGTACTTC
cdr3_aa: CATSLGGEGETQYF
j_call: TRBJ2-5
d_call: TRBD2
v_call: TRBV15
clone_size: .
cdr3_length: 14

cdr3_nt: TGTGCCAGCAGTGATGGGACAGGGGGCGCGGGGACCGGGGAGCTGTTTTTT
cdr3_aa: CASSDGTGGAGTGELFF
j_call: TRBJ2-2
d_call: TRBD1
v_call: TRBV6-1
clone_size: .
cdr3_length: 17

cdr3_nt: TGTGCCAGCTCAAAAGGGGGGGCTCGGGGCAATCAGCCCCAGCATTTT
cdr3_aa: CASSKGGARGNQPQHF
j_call: TRBJ1-5
d_call: .
v_call: TRBV18
clone_size: .
cdr3_length: 16

cdr3_nt: TGCAGCGTTGAGGGACAGGGGATCTACACCGGGGAGCTGTTTTTT
cdr3_aa: CSVEGQGIYTGELFF
j_call: TRBJ2-2
d_call: TRBD1
v_call: TRBV29-1
clone_size: .
cdr3_length: 15

cdr3_nt: TGTGCCAGCAGCTTAGGCTTACAGGGGAGCGCTGAAGCTTTCTTT
cdr3_aa: CASSLGLQGSAEAFF
j_call: TRBJ1-1
d_call: TRBD1
v_call: TRBV13
clone_size: .
cdr3_length: 15

cdr3_nt: TGTGCCAGCTATCTAAGCGAAGAGACCCAGTACTTC
cdr3_aa: CASYLSEETQYF
j_call: TRBJ2-5
d_call: .
v_call: TRBV9
clone_size: once
cdr3_length: 12

cdr3_nt: TGTGCCAGCAGCTTAGGACAGCCCTTTCATTCACCCCTCCACTTT
cdr3_aa: CASSLGQPFHSPLHF
j_call: TRBJ1-6
d_call: .
v_call: TRBV7-6
clone_size: .
cdr3_length: 15

cdr3_nt: TGCAGTGCTAGTAAAGCTATCACCGGGGAGCTGTTTTTT
cdr3_aa: CSASKAITGELFF
j_call: TRBJ2-2
d_call: .
v_call: TRBV20-1
clone_size: .
cdr3_length: 13

cdr3_nt: TGTGCCAGCAGCTTAGTTCCCCATCGGGAGACCCAGTACTTC
cdr3_aa: CASSLVPHRETQYF
j_call: TRBJ2-5
d_call: .
v_call: TRBV7-9
clone_size: once
cdr3_length: 14

cdr3_nt: TGTGCCAGCATCTGGGGGAGGGGATCCTCTAACTATGGCTACACCTTC
cdr3_aa: CASIWGRGSSNYGYTF
j_call: TRBJ1-2
d_call: .
v_call: TRBV7-2
clone_size: .
cdr3_length: 16

cdr3_nt: TGTGCCAGCAGTTTAAGTGCCAGGGAGACCCAGTACTTC
cdr3_aa: CASSLSARETQYF
j_call: TRBJ2-5
d_call: .
v_call: TRBV12-3/TRBV12-4
clone_size: once
cdr3_length: 13

cdr3_nt: TGCGCCAGCAGCCAAGCAGGGGTTGCGGATGGCTACACCTTC
cdr3_aa: CASSQAGVADGYTF
j_call: TRBJ1-2
d_call: .
v_call: TRBV4-1
clone_size: .
cdr3_length: 14

cdr3_nt: TGTGCCAGCACCGAAGCCTCGGAGACCCAGTACTTC
cdr3_aa: CASTEASETQYF
j_call: TRBJ2-5
d_call: .
v_call: TRBV2
clone_size: .
cdr3_length: 12

cdr3_nt: TGTGCCAGCAGCTTGGGGGACAGGGAGTACAATGAGCAGTTCTTC
cdr3_aa: CASSLGDREYNEQFF
j_call: TRBJ2-1
d_call: TRBD1
v_call: TRBV3-1/TRBV3-2
clone_size: .
cdr3_length: 15

cdr3_nt: TGTGCCAGTGCCTCAAGAGGAGGAAAGTATTCACCCCTCCACTTT
cdr3_aa: CASASRGGKYSPLHF
j_call: TRBJ1-6
d_call: .
v_call: TRBV19
clone_size: .
cdr3_length: 15

cdr3_nt: TGCGCCAGCAGCTTGGGAACAGCCCTCAATTCACCCCTCCACTTT
cdr3_aa: CASSLGTALNSPLHF
j_call: TRBJ1-6
d_call: .
v_call: TRBV5-1
clone_size: .
cdr3_length: 15

cdr3_nt: TGTGCCAGCAGCTTAACCGGACAGTCGGGTAGGGTAAACACCGGGGAGCTGTTTTTT
cdr3_aa: CASSLTGQSGRVNTGELFF
j_call: TRBJ2-2
d_call: .
v_call: TRBV7-3
clone_size: .
cdr3_length: 19

cdr3_nt: TGCAGCGTTGTCGCAGGGGCCTTTGGAAACGAGCAGTACTTC
cdr3_aa: CSVVAGAFGNEQYF
j_call: TRBJ2-7
d_call: .
v_call: TRBV29-1
clone_size: .
cdr3_length: 14

cdr3_nt: TGTGCCAGCAGCCAGGGACTAGCGGGGGTGATCGAGCAGTACTTC
cdr3_aa: CASSQGLAGVIEQYF
j_call: TRBJ2-7
d_call: TRBD2
v_call: TRBV5-5
clone_size: .
cdr3_length: 15

cdr3_nt: TGTGCCAGCAGCCAAGAAACTCACAGGGCCGCGAACACCGGGGAGCTGTTTTTT
cdr3_aa: CASSQETHRAANTGELFF
j_call: TRBJ2-2
d_call: .
v_call: TRBV14
clone_size: .
cdr3_length: 18

cdr3_nt: TGCGCCAGCAGTAATGTATTACAGGCAGGGGGCGAAGCTTTCTTT
cdr3_aa: CASSNVLQAGGEAFF
j_call: TRBJ1-1
d_call: TRBD1
v_call: TRBV10-2
clone_size: .
cdr3_length: 15

cdr3_nt: TGTGCCAGCAGTGAAGGGCAGGGGATCGCCTACGAGCAGTACTTC
cdr3_aa: CASSEGQGIAYEQYF
j_call: TRBJ2-7
d_call: .
v_call: TRBV2
clone_size: few
cdr3_length: 15

cdr3_nt: TGTGCCAGCCGAGCGAGACAGGGGGCGAGACTGGATGGACTGAACACTGAAGCTTTCTTT
cdr3_aa: CASRARQGARLDGLNTEAFF
j_call: TRBJ1-1
d_call: TRBD1
v_call: TRBV27
clone_size: .
cdr3_length: 20

cdr3_nt: TGTGCCAGCAGCCCGAGGCGGGCGGGGGCCCCTAGCACAGATACGCAGTATTTT
cdr3_aa: CASSPRRAGAPSTDTQYF
j_call: TRBJ2-3
d_call: .
v_call: TRBV7-8
clone_size: .
cdr3_length: 18

cdr3_nt: TGTGCCAGCACCCGGACAGGGGTTGAAGCCGGGGAGCTGTTTTTT
cdr3_aa: CASTRTGVEAGELFF
j_call: TRBJ2-2
d_call: TRBD1
v_call: TRBV2
clone_size: .
cdr3_length: 15

cdr3_nt: TGCGCCAGCAGCCAAGTCTTACAGGGAACAAACATTCAGTACTTC
cdr3_aa: CASSQVLQGTNIQYF
j_call: TRBJ2-4
d_call: .
v_call: TRBV4-1
clone_size: .
cdr3_length: 15

cdr3_nt: TGCGCCAGCAGCGTCTCTAGTCAAATCTACGAGCAGTACTTC
cdr3_aa: CASSVSSQIYEQYF
j_call: TRBJ2-7
d_call: .
v_call: TRBV5-1
clone_size: .
cdr3_length: 14

cdr3_nt: TGTGCCAGCAGCGGCGGATTAACTGGATGGAGGAATGAGCAGTTCTTC
cdr3_aa: CASSGGLTGWRNEQFF
j_call: TRBJ2-1
d_call: .
v_call: TRBV11-2
clone_size: .
cdr3_length: 16

cdr3_nt: TGTGCCAGCAGACTGGACAACTCTGGAAACACCATATATTTT
cdr3_aa: CASRLDNSGNTIYF
j_call: TRBJ1-3
d_call: .
v_call: TRBV6-5
clone_size: .
cdr3_length: 14

cdr3_nt: TGTGCCAGCAGTGAGGCGTTGGCGGGGGAGACCCAGTACTTC
cdr3_aa: CASSEALAGETQYF
j_call: TRBJ2-5
d_call: .
v_call: TRBV2
clone_size: .
cdr3_length: 14

cdr3_nt: TGTGCCAGCAGCCGGGGACAGGGGACTGAGACCCAGTACTTC
cdr3_aa: CASSRGQGTETQYF
j_call: TRBJ2-5
d_call: TRBD1
v_call: TRBV5-6
clone_size: .
cdr3_length: 14

cdr3_nt: TGTGCCTGGAGTGTACGTGGGGGGGCCCGCTATGGCTACACCTTC
cdr3_aa: CAWSVRGGARYGYTF
j_call: TRBJ1-2
d_call: .
v_call: TRBV30
clone_size: few
cdr3_length: 15

cdr3_nt: TGTGCCAGTAGTGGAGGGACAGGGCCCTACACAGATACGCAGTATTTT
cdr3_aa: CASSGGTGPYTDTQYF
j_call: TRBJ2-3
d_call: TRBD1
v_call: TRBV19
clone_size: .
cdr3_length: 16

cdr3_nt: TGTGCCAGCAGGATACAGGGGAACTATGGCTACACCTTC
cdr3_aa: CASRIQGNYGYTF
j_call: TRBJ1-2
d_call: TRBD1
v_call: TRBV7-2
clone_size: .
cdr3_length: 13

cdr3_nt: TGCGCCAGCAGCCTACAGGGATTTGGAGATACGCAGTATTTT
cdr3_aa: CASSLQGFGDTQYF
j_call: TRBJ2-3
d_call: .
v_call: TRBV5-1
clone_size: .
cdr3_length: 14

cdr3_nt: TGTGCCAGCAGCGCAGGACAGGGCGAAGTCGAGCAGTACTTC
cdr3_aa: CASSAGQGEVEQYF
j_call: TRBJ2-7
d_call: TRBD1
v_call: TRBV11-3
clone_size: .
cdr3_length: 14

cdr3_nt: TGTGCCAGCAGCTGGGGGGAATATAATTCACCCCTCCACTTT
cdr3_aa: CASSWGEYNSPLHF
j_call: TRBJ1-6
d_call: .
v_call: TRBV5-5
clone_size: once
cdr3_length: 14

cdr3_nt: TGTGCCAGCAGCAGGGACAGGGGCTACGAGCAGTACTTC
cdr3_aa: CASSRDRGYEQYF
j_call: TRBJ2-7
d_call: TRBD1
v_call: TRBV7-7
clone_size: .
cdr3_length: 13